The present TCR beta chain was sequenced within a study of blood T cell repertoires in COVID-19 (dated by TCRdb to 2018 to 2020). At the level of the whole study: The collaborator samples originated in the United States, Italy and Spain and spanned the acute and convalescent phases of COVID-19. The samples were drawn from the first 160 participants of the ongoing ImmuneRACE study and from 950 to 1,500 subjects provided by 6 global collaborators. Where HLA class I and class II types were available, the types were taken from metadata supplied by the sample provider, not from assay-based typing. Deeply sampled blood TCRbeta repertoires from subjects exposed to, actively infected with, or recovered from COVID-19 were included in the dataset. The repertoires were released in a freely available public database intended as a resource for research on the immune response to SARS-CoV-2. Sample metadata almost always included a de-identified subject ID, COVID-19 status, age in years and sex. The material from the prospective study consisted of cDNA or gDNA derived from T cells, B-cell-depleted T cells, or PBMCs. What the research found in general, with its limitations: Clinical and demographic metadata were provided uncurated, with the amount varying by source and participant.

Collaborating institutions collected whole blood in K2EDTA tubes following their own protocols. For TCRbeta analysis, collaborator samples were shipped as frozen whole blood, as isolated PBMCs, or as DNA extracted from either sample type. With regard to this clone: This receptor's antigen is unknown. Base qualities are not recorded, but no much larger clone differs from it by a single base.

TCRbeta CDR3 regions were amplified from genomic DNA using the immunoSEQ Assay, a bias-controlled multiplex PCR. Concerning the study's data processing: The number of nucleated cells in each sample was estimated by amplification of reference gene primers within the assay. To quantify the absolute abundance of each unique TCRbeta CDR3 rearrangement, sequence reads were collapsed and filtered. For each sample, productive Simpson clonality was calculated as the square root of Simpson's diversity index across productive rearrangements. TCRdb took over this immuneACCESS table, retaining in-frame rearrangements with V and J assigned. Such tables are incomplete; in checked studies, under half of the missing clones stem from an unresolved V gene, and the remainder is unexplained. Clonal size and the V and J genes are those of that table, whereas D and trimming came from the DNA. In this sample the table shows roughly 330,000 clones, 83% of which occur a single time. The ten most abundant clones make up roughly 1.1% of the sample.

V is cut by 4 bases and J by 4 bases, and the space between the germline ends is 19 bases. CDR3 length: 16 amino acids, cysteine to phenylalanine. Only the CDR3 part of the read is kept: 48 bases, read in frame from the first base. CDR1 and CDR2 were assigned from the germline V gene (reference sequence) as LGHDT and YNNKEL. The TCR comes from a woman aged 45-65 years with acute or convalescent COVID-19. Rearrangement joined TRBV3-1 (or the pseudogene TRBV3-2) to TRBJ1-2, with TRBD1 as a weak D call on 5 bases. Sequencing was carried out using peripheral blood. Here is the DNA: TGTGCCAGCAGCCGACACGCGGGGGAAAAAAGCTATGGCTACACCTTC. This sequence encodes CASSRHAGEKSYGYTF.